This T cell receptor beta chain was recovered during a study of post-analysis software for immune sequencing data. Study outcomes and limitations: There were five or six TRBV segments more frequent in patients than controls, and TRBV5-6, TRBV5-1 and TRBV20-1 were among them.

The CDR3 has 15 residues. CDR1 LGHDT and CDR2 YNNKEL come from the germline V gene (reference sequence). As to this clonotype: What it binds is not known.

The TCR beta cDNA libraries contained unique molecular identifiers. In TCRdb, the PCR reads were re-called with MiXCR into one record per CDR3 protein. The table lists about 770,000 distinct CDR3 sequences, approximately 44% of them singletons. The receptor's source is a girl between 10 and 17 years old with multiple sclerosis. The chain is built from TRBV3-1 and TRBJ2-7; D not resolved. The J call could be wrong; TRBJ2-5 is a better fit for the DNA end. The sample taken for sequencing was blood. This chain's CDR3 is CASSQGGGNTETQYF. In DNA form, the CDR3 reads TGTGCCAGCAGCCAAGGAGGTGGGAATACGGAGACCCAGTACTTC.